This is a list of T cell receptor beta chains from one sample in a study of CD4 T cell repertoires in COVID-19. Generated by immunoSEQ multiplex PCR, the TCRdb table keeps only in-frame clones and is missing some. Of about 22,000 clones in the sample, about nine tenths were seen once. The sequenced sample was central memory CD4+ T cells from blood, obtained before the COVID-19 pandemic. The receptors shown here come from a human donor who had COVID-19. CDR3s include the opening cysteine and the closing phenylalanine or tryptophan. A D gene is named only where the DNA matches it firmly. Clone size is not always given. Where it is, it says once, few, many or a class for expanded clones.

abundance,j_gene,v_gene,d_gene,CDR3aa,CDR3nt
NA,TRBJ1-1,TRBV11-2,NA,CASSGVVGGGTEAFF,TGTGCCAGCAGCGGGGTGGTGGGGGGAGGGACTGAAGCTTTCTTT
once,TRBJ1-2,TRBV6-1,NA,CASSEWAGYGYTF,TGTGCCAGCAGTGAATGGGCAGGGTACGGCTACACCTTC
NA,TRBJ2-3,TRBV2,TRBD1,CASKPTGGIGTDTQYF,TGTGCCAGCAAGCCAACAGGGGGCATAGGCACAGATACGCAGTATTTT
NA,TRBJ2-3,TRBV5-4,TRBD2,CASSLKLAGGDTQYF,TGTGCCAGCAGCTTGAAACTAGCGGGGGGAGATACGCAGTATTTT
NA,TRBJ1-3,TRBV10-2,NA,CASSEQGNTIYF,TGCGCCAGCAGCGAACAGGGAAACACCATATATTTT
NA,TRBJ2-5,TRBV6-1,TRBD2,CATGIGGIQETQYF,TGTGCCACCGGTATCGGGGGGATTCAAGAGACCCAGTACTTC
NA,TRBJ1-1,TRBV5-5,NA,CASSFGITSGTEAFF,TGTGCCAGCAGCTTTGGTATCACCTCGGGAACTGAAGCTTTCTTT
NA,TRBJ1-6,TRBV19,NA,CASREQESSYNSPLHF,TGTGCCAGTAGGGAACAGGAGAGCTCCTATAATTCACCCCTCCACTTT
NA,TRBJ1-4,TRBV30,TRBD1,CAWNRGQINEKLFF,TGTGCCTGGAATAGGGGGCAAATCAATGAAAAACTGTTTTTT
NA,TRBJ1-5,TRBV25-1,NA,CASRGAGNQPQHF,TGTGCCAGCAGGGGAGCGGGCAATCAGCCCCAGCATTTT
NA,TRBJ1-5,TRBV7-3,NA,CASSLEEGQPQHF,TGTGCCAGCAGCTTAGAAGAGGGCCAGCCCCAGCATTTT
NA,TRBJ1-2,TRBV5-1,NA,CASSRTPEINYGYTF,TGCGCCAGCAGCCGTACGCCCGAGATCAACTATGGCTACACCTTC
once,TRBJ1-4,TRBV5-1,NA,CASSHSGSSNEKLFF,TGCGCCAGCAGCCATTCTGGGAGCTCTAATGAAAAACTGTTTTTT
NA,TRBJ2-7,TRBV7-6,TRBD1,CASSDRTGGRGEQYF,TGTGCCAGCAGCGACCGGACAGGGGGCCGAGGGGAGCAGTACTTC
NA,TRBJ2-2,TRBV5-4,TRBD2,CASSLNGLAGVGTGELFF,TGTGCCAGCAGCCTGAACGGACTAGCGGGGGTAGGCACCGGGGAGCTGTTTTTT
once,TRBJ1-2,TRBV30,NA,CAWSPLGVARKNYGYTF,TGTGCCTGGAGCCCCCTAGGAGTGGCTCGCAAAAACTATGGCTACACCTTC
NA,TRBJ2-1,TRBV14,TRBD2,CASSTRTSRRSYNEQFF,TGTGCCAGCAGCACCCGGACTAGCCGGCGCTCCTACAATGAGCAGTTCTTC
NA,TRBJ2-6,TRBV9,NA,CASSVAGAGLAGANVLTF,TGTGCCAGCAGCGTAGCGGGCGCAGGGCTTGCCGGGGCCAACGTCCTGACTTTC
NA,TRBJ2-7,TRBV28,TRBD1,CASSSGGREQYF,TGTGCCAGCAGTTCAGGGGGTCGTGAGCAGTACTTC
NA,TRBJ2-3,TRBV25-1,TRBD2,CASSGGGTDTQYF,TGTGCCAGCAGTGGGGGGGGGACAGATACGCAGTATTTT
NA,TRBJ2-3,TRBV27,NA,CASSLNTGRADTQYF,TGTGCCAGCAGTTTAAACACAGGCCGTGCGGATACGCAGTATTTT
NA,TRBJ1-6,TRBV7-9,NA,CASSPQSGSPLHF,TGTGCCAGCAGCCCGCAATCGGGTTCACCCCTCCACTTT
NA,TRBJ1-2,TRBV25-1,NA,CASSRAGDFRVYGYTF,TGTGCCAGCAGTAGGGCAGGGGATTTTAGGGTGTATGGCTACACCTTC
NA,TRBJ1-1,TRBV7-8,NA,CASKRGGRENTEAFF,TGTGCCAGCAAGCGGGGAGGACGGGAGAACACTGAAGCTTTCTTT
NA,TRBJ2-1,TRBV5-1,NA,CASSLGGRSNEQFF,TGCGCCAGCAGCTTGGGTGGGAGGAGCAATGAGCAGTTCTTC
few,TRBJ2-7,TRBV19,TRBD1,CASSPPGGSPTYEQYF,TGTGCCAGTAGTCCTCCAGGGGGCTCACCGACCTACGAGCAGTACTTC
NA,TRBJ2-3,TRBV4-1,NA,CASSQAQHTDTQYF,TGCGCCAGCAGCCAAGCACAGCACACAGATACGCAGTATTTT
NA,TRBJ2-7,TRBV27,TRBD1,CASSFIWGQEYEQYF,TGTGCCAGCAGTTTTATATGGGGACAGGAATACGAGCAGTACTTC
few,TRBJ1-2,TRBV10-3,NA,CAISESRASNYGYTF,TGTGCCATCAGTGAGTCCAGGGCTTCTAACTATGGCTACACCTTC
NA,TRBJ1-1,TRBV4-1,NA,CASSHEQGNTEAFF,TGCGCCAGCAGCCACGAACAGGGGAACACTGAAGCTTTCTTT
NA,TRBJ1-1,TRBV27,NA,CASSSAEVNTEAFF,TGTGCCAGCAGTTCAGCTGAGGTGAACACTGAAGCTTTCTTT
NA,TRBJ1-1,TRBV7-3,NA,CASSLAGSNTEAFF,TGTGCCAGCAGCTTAGCAGGGTCTAACACTGAAGCTTTCTTT
NA,TRBJ2-3,TRBV2,TRBD1,CASTPRETGGRDTQYF,TGTGCCAGCACTCCAAGAGAGACAGGGGGCAGGGATACGCAGTATTTT